Listed here are 5 T cell receptor beta chains from one sample, sequenced in a study of blood T cell repertoires in COVID-19. Clones were read by immunoSEQ multiplex PCR, and TCRdb kept only the in-frame ones, dropping some. The sample has around 150,000 clones, about nine tenths seen once. Source material: peripheral blood. These receptors came from a man aged 25-40 years with COVID-19, enrolled during active disease.

In its sample, this clone was seen once. The genes are TRBV5-1 and TRBJ2-7; D might be TRBD1 (6 bases). The V end lost 7 bases, the J end lost 2 bases, and 16 bases lay between the germline ends. The CDR3 extends over 14 amino acids. From germline, CDR1 is SGHRS and CDR2 YFSETQ. CDR3 DNA: TGCGCCAGCCGGTACGTGGACAGTCCCTACGAGCAGTACTTC. Translating gives CASRYVDSPYEQYF.

The chain carries TRBV7-9 and TRBJ1-2; D gene unclear. Germline V gives CDR1 SEHNR, CDR2 FQNEAQ (reference sequence). The germline V and J ends were trimmed by 2 bases and 6 bases, with 25 bases remaining between them. This CDR3 contains 18 residues. The CDR3 DNA is TGTGCCAGCAGCTTAATAGTGCGGCCCGCCAAAACGGGGAATGGCTACACCTTC. Encoded protein: CASSLIVRPAKTGNGYTF.

In DNA, the CDR3 is TGTGCCAGCACCCCAGGGGCCGGGTTCGGGCAGTTCTTC. It specifies CASTPGAGFGQFF. This chain connects TRBV28 to TRBJ2-1, with D possibly matching TRBD1 (6 bases). CDR3 length: 13 residues. The V end was cut by 7 bases, the J end by 12 bases, with 19 bases between. The germline gives CDR1 MDHEN, CDR2 SYDVKM.

V gene TRBV21-1 combines with J gene TRBJ2-5; TRBD2 is taken as the D call from the table, unchecked against the DNA. TRBV21-1 is a known pseudogene. This CDR3 region has 18 residues. CDR3 DNA: TGTGCCAGCAGCCTACTAGCGGGGGGGCCACGGCCTCAAAAGACCCAGTACTTC. Protein sequence: CASSLLAGGPRPQKTQYF.

The rearrangement links TRBV7-9 to TRBJ2-7; D possibly corresponds to TRBD2 (7 bases). Trimming stripped 5 bases from V and 5 bases from J, with 25 bases between. The CDR3 sequence is 17 residues long. CDR1 and CDR2 from the germline V gene are SEHNR and FQNEAQ (reference sequence). In DNA form, the CDR3 reads TGTGCCAGCAGCCCCTTGGGGGGGGACAAAAAGTTTGACGAGCAGTACTTC. Its translation is CASSPLGGDKKFDEQYF.